This TCR beta chain was recorded in a study of human T cells and chemical hapten exposure. Unique molecular identifiers were attached to individual cDNA molecules during library preparation. TCRdb re-called the RACE reads with MiXCR, one entry per CDR3 protein. The sample lists more than 85,000 distinct CDR3 sequences, nearly 35% occurring once. Time point denoted: patch test 3, about 24 weeks after DPC sensitization. Sample treatment: therapeutic diphenylcyclopropenone sensitization with weekly scalp DPC. Trimming pared 2 bases from V and 3 bases from J, leaving 8 bases between. Germline V CDR1 and CDR2: SGDLS, YYNGEE. This CDR3 is 13 amino acids long.

This rearrangement joins TRBV9 to TRBJ2-5; D is possibly TRBD2 (5 bases). The sample consisted of whole blood, taken in connection with sensitization to the hapten diphenylcyclopropenone (DPC). The clonotype comes from a man aged 35-49 years with alopecia areata. Some clones in this sample may be carry-over from other donors' samples. The CDR3 loop is CASSVDGEETQYF. CDR3 in DNA: TGTGCCAGCAGCGTGGACGGGGAAGAGACCCAGTACTTC.